This T cell receptor beta chain is drawn from a study of cytomegalovirus exposure and HLA in healthy donors. Study-wide results and caveats: There were reportedly fewer N-insertions in an Asian-associated ancestry cluster than the approximately 640-donor mean, in a later analysis. As immune exposure information, only CMV serostatus was available. When analyzed later, a missense DCLRE1C variant was found to be linked to TCR beta V- and J-gene trimming. Most of the TCR beta V segments (in an earlier analysis) were productive either about 90% or about 30% of the time.

The CDR3 is made up of 15 amino acids. Deletions cut 2 bases from V and 7 bases from J, with 18 bases between. Germline V gene lookup returns CDR1 MNHNY and CDR2 SVGAGI (reference sequence). The PCR had 60 Vbeta and 13 Jbeta primers. Profiled with immunoSEQ multiplex PCR; TCRdb holds only in-frame clones, not every one. The sample lists 150,000 to 200,000 clones, roughly 80% occurring once. Note on this clone: Its target is not known.

This TCR came from a male donor in good health and CMV-seronegative. The chain joins TRBV6-6 to TRBJ2-7; D uncertain. Sequenced material: PBMCs. The CDR3 coding sequence is TGTGCCAGCAGTTACGTTGGCAGTCCCTTCGGGGAGCAGTACTTC. Its protein is CASSYVGSPFGEQYF.